The rows below give T cell receptor beta chains drawn from one sample of a study of T cell repertoires in aging, cancer and after chemotherapy. TCRdb re-called the multiplex PCR reads through MiXCR, storing one row per CDR3 protein. The repertoire has 3,000 to 3,500 distinct CDR3 sequences, around 42% of them found once; the top ten carry about 35%. The specimen sequenced was blood. These receptors all stem from a human donor with a blood cancer. CDR3s include the opening cysteine and the closing phenylalanine or tryptophan. A D gene is named only where the DNA matches it firmly. Not all rows give a size; the values are once, few, many and, for expanded clones, a class.

NA	TRBV6-2/TRBV6-3	NA	TRBJ1-3	CASSYSTDSGNTIYF	TGTGCCAGCAGTTACTCGACGGACTCTGGAAACACCATATATTTT
TRBD2	TRBV6-1	few	TRBJ2-4	CASSYKASGGANIQYF	TGTGCCAGCAGTTATAAGGCTAGCGGGGGGGCAAACATTCAGTACTTC
NA	TRBV30	NA	TRBJ2-3	CAWGLTTDTQYF	TGTGCCTGGGGGCTCACCACAGATACGCAGTATTTT
TRBD1	TRBV30	NA	TRBJ1-5	CAWSVRGGTGGLNQPQHF	TGTGCCTGGAGTGTACGGGGGGGGACAGGAGGATTAAATCAACCCCAGCATTTT
NA	TRBV5-5	NA	TRBJ2-2	CASSRDPVQGTGELFF	TGTGCCAGCAGCAGGGACCCGGTACAGGGAACCGGGGAGCTGTTTTTT
TRBD1	TRBV18	NA	TRBJ2-7	CASSPRTGPTYEQYF	TGTGCCAGCTCACCACGGACAGGGCCCACCTACGAGCAGTACTTC
NA	TRBV30	NA	TRBJ1-5	CAWSPGSKNQPQHF	TGTGCCTGGAGCCCTGGGTCTAAGAATCAGCCCCAGCATTTT
TRBD2	TRBV5-6	NA	TRBJ2-6	CASSRRTSGRGVANVLTF	TGTGCCAGCAGCCGCCGGACTAGCGGAAGAGGGGTAGCCAACGTCCTGACTTTC
NA	TRBV5-5	few	TRBJ2-5	CASSLLETQYF	TGTGCCAGCAGCTTGCTGGAGACCCAGTACTTC
NA	TRBV30	NA	TRBJ2-1	CAWSVGTGLLNEQFF	TGTGCCTGGAGTGTAGGGACGGGCCTTTTGAATGAGCAGTTCTTC
TRBD1	TRBV24-1	NA	TRBJ2-4	CATSGGQGVNIQYF	TGTGCCACCAGCGGGGGACAGGGAGTCAACATTCAGTACTTC
TRBD2	TRBV19	few	TRBJ2-3	CASSPGLAGGDTQYF	TGTGCCAGTAGTCCTGGACTAGCGGGAGGCGATACGCAGTATTTT
NA	TRBV20-1	NA	TRBJ1-2	CSAAGRKTNYGYTF	TGCAGTGCGGCCGGACGGAAAACTAACTATGGCTACACCTTC
NA	TRBV5-5	once	TRBJ2-5	CASSLAALGPQETQYF	TGTGCCAGCAGCTTGGCGGCGTTAGGGCCGCAAGAGACCCAGTACTTC
NA	TRBV5-6	NA	TRBJ2-5	CATVRGQTQETQYF	TGTGCCACTGTTAGGGGACAAACACAAGAGACCCAGTACTTC
TRBD1	TRBV29-1	NA	TRBJ1-2	CSVSSGGNYGYTF	TGCAGCGTTAGTTCAGGGGGTAACTATGGCTACACCTTC
TRBD1	TRBV5-4	NA	TRBJ2-1	CASSYGTGSGLYNEQFF	TGTGCCAGCAGCTACGGGACAGGGTCGGGATTATACAATGAGCAGTTCTTC
NA	TRBV19	few	TRBJ2-3	CASSRRGGADTQYF	TGTGCCAGTAGTCGGAGGGGGGGCGCAGATACGCAGTATTTT
TRBD1	TRBV7-2	NA	TRBJ2-5	CASSSRTGRGETQYF	TGTGCCAGCAGCTCCCGGACAGGGCGGGGAGAGACCCAGTACTTC
NA	TRBV19	NA	TRBJ1-5	CASSIDYGGWDQPQHF	TGTGCCAGTAGTATAGATTATGGTGGGTGGGATCAGCCCCAGCATTTT
NA	TRBV20-1	NA	TRBJ1-5	CSAREPEGNQPQHF	TGCAGTGCTAGAGAGCCGGAGGGCAATCAGCCCCAGCATTTT
NA	TRBV13	few	TRBJ2-3	CASSLATVTDTQYF	TGTGCCAGCAGCTTAGCCACTGTCACAGATACGCAGTATTTT
TRBD2	TRBV5-5	few	TRBJ2-7	CASSYLAGGPYEQYF	TGTGCCAGCAGCTATTTAGCGGGAGGGCCGTACGAGCAGTACTTC
NA	TRBV5-5	NA	TRBJ2-3	CASSLRGVADTQYF	TGTGCCAGCAGCTTGCGGGGAGTCGCAGATACGCAGTATTTT
TRBD1	TRBV27	few	TRBJ2-3	CASSLIGQGKTDTQYF	TGTGCCAGCAGTTTAATCGGACAGGGTAAAACAGATACGCAGTATTTT
NA	TRBV6-5	NA	TRBJ2-7	CASSEASGSSYEQYF	TGTGCCAGCAGTGAAGCAAGCGGTAGCTCCTACGAGCAGTACTTC
NA	TRBV19	few	TRBJ2-1	CASSVTVSEQFF	TGTGCCAGTAGTGTAACGGTAAGTGAGCAGTTCTTC
NA	TRBV19	NA	TRBJ2-1	CASSPTGSSYNEQFF	TGTGCCAGTAGTCCGACAGGCAGCTCCTACAATGAGCAGTTCTTC
NA	TRBV19	NA	TRBJ2-7	CASSRGGGTAFTFYEQYF	TGTGCCAGTAGTAGAGGGGGGGGGACAGCTTTTACCTTCTACGAGCAGTACTTC
TRBD1	TRBV6-5	few	TRBJ2-5	CASSYGQAPETQYF	TGTGCCAGCAGTTACGGACAGGCCCCGGAGACCCAGTACTTC
TRBD2	TRBV27	few	TRBJ2-3	CASSLLAGGTDTQYF	TGTGCCAGCAGTTTACTAGCGGGAGGCACAGATACGCAGTATTTT
NA	TRBV5-5	NA	TRBJ2-5	CASSLLDAWRGIETQYF	TGTGCCAGCAGCTTGTTGGATGCGTGGAGGGGAATCGAGACCCAGTACTTC
TRBD1	TRBV27	once	TRBJ2-1	CASRPGQRYNEQFF	TGTGCCAGCAGACCGGGACAGCGTTACAATGAGCAGTTCTTC
NA	TRBV6-4	once	TRBJ1-5	CASSDHRANSNQPQHF	TGTGCCAGCAGTGACCACAGGGCAAATAGCAATCAGCCCCAGCATTTT
NA	TRBV19	NA	TRBJ2-2	CATCPVRGLTGELFF	TGTGCCACCTGCCCTGTGAGGGGCCTTACCGGGGAGCTGTTTTTT
NA	TRBV19	NA	TRBJ1-6	CASSLYREPLHF	TGTGCCAGTAGTTTGTACAGGGAACCCCTCCACTTT
NA	TRBV15	medium-sized	TRBJ2-3	CATSREDTDTQYF	TGTGCCACCAGCAGAGAGGACACAGATACGCAGTATTTT
TRBD1	TRBV27	NA	TRBJ1-2	CASSNYGQAANYGYTF	TGTGCCAGCAGCAACTACGGACAGGCCGCTAACTATGGCTACACCTTC
TRBD1	TRBV5-1	NA	TRBJ2-3	CASRRPRDRGQGDTQYF	TGCGCCAGCAGACGCCCCCGGGACAGGGGACAGGGAGATACGCAGTATTTT